This entry lists 3 T cell receptor beta chains sequenced from one sample in a study of T cell repertoires in aging, cancer and after chemotherapy. A mixed TRB-A/B primer pool amplified rearranged TRB by multiplex touch-down PCR. TCRdb itself ran the multiplex PCR reads through MiXCR, one entry per CDR3 protein. The profile covers some 500 distinct CDR3 sequences, with approximately 15% appearing a single time and 25% to 35% taken by the ten largest. Amplification of TCR beta used genomic DNA extracted from peripheral blood. The sequenced material came from blood. These receptors were collected from a human donor with a blood cancer.

CDR3 amino acids: CASSLAGRGDSPLHF. In DNA, the CDR3 is TGCGCCAGCAGCTTGGCAGGCAGGGGTGATTCACCCCTCCACTTT. The gene calls are TRBV5-1 and TRBJ1-6, with TRBD1 as a possible D gene (6 bases). The V end lost 0 bases, the J end lost 8 bases, and 12 bases lay between the germline ends. CDR3 length equals 15 residues. Germline V gene data show CDR1 as SGHRS and CDR2 as YFSETQ.

This clonotype is categorized as hyperexpanded. This sequence joins TRBV11-3 and TRBJ1-1; no reliable D call. This CDR3 comprises 17 residues. The V and J ends lost 5 bases and 1 base respectively, with 20 bases between them. The germline CDR1 and CDR2 sequences are SGHNT and YENEEA. The CDR3 DNA reads TGTGCCAGCAGCCCTCGAAGGTCCCGCACGCCGAACACTGAAGCTTTCTTT. It codes for CASSPRRSRTPNTEAFF. The whole variable domain, filled in from reference TRBV11-3 and TRBJ1-1, reads EAGVVQSPRYKIIEKKQPVAFWCNPISGHNTLYWYLQNLGQGPELLIRYENEEAVDDSQLPKDRFSAERLKGVDSTLKIQPAELGDSAVYLCASSPRRSRTPNTEAFFGQGTRLTVV.

This clonotype ranks as medium-sized. The chain combines TRBV20-1 with TRBJ2-6; D is ambiguous. This CDR3 region has 14 residues. The ends were cut back, 1 base at V and 0 bases at J, with 4 bases in the middle. Per germline, CDR1 DFQATT and CDR2 SNEGSKA (reference sequence). CDR3 sequence: CSARGDSGANVLTF. In DNA, the CDR3 is TGCAGTGCTAGAGGGGACTCTGGGGCCAACGTCCTGACTTTC.